The source of this TCR beta chain is a study of T-cell reconstitution after alpha-beta-depleted transplantation in children. Whole-study results and caveats: Several hundred expanded graft clones reportedly were the source of alpha-beta T cells about two months after transplant. Once a year had passed after transplant, T-cell counts and diversity came mostly from newly produced T cells. High day-60 TCRbeta diversity in some patients came from surviving recipient T cells and thymic progenitors.

CDR3 length: 15 residues. V shed 5 bases and J 8 bases; nucleotides not matched to a gene: 8. The V gene's germline CDR1 is MGHDK and CDR2 SYGVNS. This clonotype was observed a few times. No antigen is known for it. Using unique molecular identifiers, the investigators prepared the TCRbeta library. MiXCR, run by TCRdb on the PCR reads, gives a single entry per CDR3 protein. The sample has 330,000 or so distinct CDR3 sequences; about 9.4% are singletons. The sample was PBMCs, taken before TCRalphabeta/CD19-depleted stem cell transplant. This TCR was recovered from a boy in the first two years of life with acute myeloid leukemia, due to receive a stem cell transplant. The V gene is TRBV25-1, the J gene TRBJ2-1; TRBD1 aligns across 11 bases. The CDR3 DNA follows: TGTGCCAGCAGTCTTCCGGGACAGGGGGGACATGAGCAGTTCTTC. Amino acid sequence: CASSLPGQGGHEQFF. Combining the CDR3 with reference TRBV25-1 and TRBJ2-1 gives the whole variable domain EADIYQTPRYLVIGTGKKITLECSQTMGHDKMYWYQQDPGMELHLIHYSYGVNSTEKGDLSSESTVSRIRTEHFPLTLESARPSHTSQYLCASSLPGQGGHEQFFGPGTRLTVL.